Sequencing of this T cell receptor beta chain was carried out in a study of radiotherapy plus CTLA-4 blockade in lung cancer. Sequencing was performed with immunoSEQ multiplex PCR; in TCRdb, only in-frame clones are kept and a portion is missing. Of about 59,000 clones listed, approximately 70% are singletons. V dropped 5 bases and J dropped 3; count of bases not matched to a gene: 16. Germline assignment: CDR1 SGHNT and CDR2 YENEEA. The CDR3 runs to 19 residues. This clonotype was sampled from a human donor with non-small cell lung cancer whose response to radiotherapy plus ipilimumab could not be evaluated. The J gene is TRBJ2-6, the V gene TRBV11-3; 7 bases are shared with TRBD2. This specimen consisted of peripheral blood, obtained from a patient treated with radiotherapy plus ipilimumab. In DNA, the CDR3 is TGTGCCAGCAGCAGAAGAACCGGGGACTACCTCTTTGGGGCCAACGTCCTGACTTTC. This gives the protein CASSRRTGDYLFGANVLTF.